Listed below are T cell receptor beta chains from one sample, sequenced in a study of cytomegalovirus exposure and HLA in healthy donors. The protocol was immunoSEQ multiplex PCR, while the TCRdb copy is restricted to in-frame clones and leaves out a portion. The sample shows approximately 130,000 clones, about 79% of them seen only once. Specimen: PBMCs. These receptors came from a female donor in good health and CMV-seropositive. CDR3s include the opening cysteine and the closing phenylalanine or tryptophan. A D gene is named only where the DNA matches it firmly. Rows give clone size only sometimes, using once, few, many, or a class for an expanded clone.

>TRBJ1-2|TRBV6-5|few|NA
TGTGCCAGCAGTTACTCGACTGGACTGGATTATGGCTACACCTTC
CASSYSTGLDYGYTF
>TRBJ2-1|TRBV9|NA|NA
TGTGCCAGCAGCCCTAACCTCAACTTCAATGAGCAGTTCTTC
CASSPNLNFNEQFF
>TRBJ1-1|TRBV15|few|NA
TGTGCCACCAGCAGAGATCGGGTTGACACTGAAGCTTTCTTT
CATSRDRVDTEAFF
>TRBJ2-3|TRBV6-1|once|TRBD1
TGTGCCAGCAGTGATCGACAGGGGGCAGTAGGCACAGATACGCAGTATTTT
CASSDRQGAVGTDTQYF
>TRBJ1-2|TRBV19|NA|NA
TGTGCCAGTATTGATCATTCGGGTGGCTACACCTTC
CASIDHSGGYTF
>TRBJ2-1|TRBV25-1|NA|NA
TGTGCCAGCATTCGGGGGAGTGAGCAGTTCTTC
CASIRGSEQFF
>TRBJ2-1|TRBV5-1|NA|TRBD2
TGCGCCAGCAGCGGAAGCGGGAGCTCCTACAATGAGCAGTTCTTC
CASSGSGSSYNEQFF
>TRBJ2-5|TRBV5-4|NA|NA
TGTGCCAGCAGCTTGAGTACAGGGGCGGGGGAGACCCAGTACTTC
CASSLSTGAGETQYF
>TRBJ1-5|TRBV2|NA|NA
TGTGCCAGCAGTGAAGAATCAGGGGTTCAGCCCCAGCATTTT
CASSEESGVQPQHF
>TRBJ2-3|TRBV5-1|NA|NA
TGCGCCAGCAGCTTCGGTATATCAGATACGCAGTATTTT
CASSFGISDTQYF
>TRBJ2-5|TRBV30|NA|TRBD2
TGTGCCCGAACACAGAGAGCGGGAGCAGAGACCCAGTACTTC
CARTQRAGAETQYF
>TRBJ1-1|TRBV11-2|NA|NA
TGTGCCAGCAGCTTACACAGGGAGGGCACTGAAGCTTTCTTT
CASSLHREGTEAFF
>TRBJ1-6|TRBV28|NA|NA
TGTGCCAGCAGTGACGGTCCTTCCAGGTCACCCCTCCACTTT
CASSDGPSRSPLHF
>TRBJ1-1|TRBV6-5|few|NA
TGTGCCAGCAGCCCCCCCCGGAACACTGAAGCTTTCTTT
CASSPPRNTEAFF
>TRBJ1-3|TRBV4-1|NA|NA
TGCGCCAGCAGCCGAGCGCCACGGGCGGGTGGTCCGATATATTTT
CASSRAPRAGGPIYF
>TRBJ1-2|TRBV30|NA|TRBD1
TGTGCCTGGAGGGGGACAGGGGGCGCGAACTATGGCTACACCTTC
CAWRGTGGANYGYTF
>TRBJ2-7|TRBV11-2|NA|TRBD1
TGTGCCAGCAGCTTAGCAACAGGGGGCGGGAGCGAGCAGTACTTC
CASSLATGGGSEQYF
>TRBJ2-1|TRBV9|NA|TRBD2
TGTGCCAGCAGCGCGTCTAGCGGGGGGGCCGGGAATGAGCAGTTCTTC
CASSASSGGAGNEQFF
>TRBJ2-7|TRBV6-1|NA|TRBD1
TGTGCCAGCAGTGTAGGGACAGGCCCTCTCTACGAGCAGTACTTC
CASSVGTGPLYEQYF
>TRBJ2-3|TRBV9|NA|TRBD2
TGTGCCAGCAGCGGGACGGGAGGAGAAGATACGCAGTATTTT
CASSGTGGEDTQYF
>TRBJ2-7|TRBV5-1|NA|TRBD2
TGCGCCAGCAGCAGAACCGGGACTAGCGAGTACGAGCAGTACTTC
CASSRTGTSEYEQYF
>TRBJ1-1|TRBV13|once|NA
TGTGCCAGCAGCTTAGGCCGAACAGCAAAATCCACGGGGGTGGCTTTCTTT
CASSLGRTAKSTGVAFF